One sample yielded the 32 T cell receptor beta chains listed below, sequenced in a study of cytomegalovirus exposure and HLA in healthy donors. Generated by immunoSEQ multiplex PCR, the TCRdb table keeps only in-frame clones and is missing some. The table has roughly 60,000 clones, roughly nine tenths seen once. The sequenced sample was PBMCs. These receptors all stem from a woman aged 25 to 39 in good health and CMV-seronegative.

The chain employs TRBV11-2 and TRBJ2-1, with D maybe TRBD2 (6 bases). The germline V and J ends were trimmed by 0 bases and 8 bases, with 14 bases remaining between them. This CDR3 is 15 amino acids long. Germline V gene lookup returns CDR1 SGHAT and CDR2 FQNNGV. This chain's CDR3 is CASSLDFGSSDEQFF. The CDR3 region has the DNA TGTGCCAGCAGCTTAGATTTCGGGAGCTCAGATGAGCAGTTCTTC.

This clone was observed a single time. V is TRBV13 and J is TRBJ2-5; TRBD2 matches 9 bases. The CDR3 is 17 residues long. CDR1 PRHDT and CDR2 FYEKMQ come from the germline V gene (reference sequence). Trimming at V came to 3 bases and at J to 1 base, leaving 9 bases not matched to a gene. The CDR3 DNA sequence: TGTGCCAGCAGCTTTGGGGGTAGCGGGAGTATCCAAGAGACCCAGTACTTC. Translated: CASSFGGSGSIQETQYF.

J is TRBJ2-7 and V is TRBV6-1; D is possibly TRBD2 (6 bases). Looked up from germline, CDR1 is MNHNS and CDR2 is SASEGT. V dropped 7 bases and J dropped 5 bases, with 21 bases sitting between them. This CDR3 contains 15 residues. Written as DNA, the CDR3 is TGTGCCAGCACAACGATTCGAGGAGGGTCTGACGAGCAGTACTTC. Protein product: CASTTIRGGSDEQYF.

The chain recombines TRBV6-5 with TRBJ1-2; no clear D. The germline V gene has CDR1 MNHEY and CDR2 SVGAGI. V was pared by 2 bases and J by 1 base, with 8 bases between. There are 14 residues in the CDR3. The CDR3 sequence: CASSYEADNYGYTF. The CDR3 bases are TGTGCCAGCAGTTACGAGGCAGATAACTATGGCTACACCTTC.

The rearrangement links TRBV15 to TRBJ2-1, with 10 bases fitting TRBD1. V lost 2 bases and J lost 8; bases outside the gene matches: 6. Per germline, CDR1 LNHNV and CDR2 YYDKDF (reference sequence). The CDR3 has 15 amino acids. The CDR3 sequence is CATSRQGQGIYEQFF. CDR3 coding DNA: TGTGCCACCAGCAGACAGGGACAGGGGATTTATGAGCAGTTCTTC.

The chain recombines TRBV28 with TRBJ2-2; a weak D match, TRBD2 (5 bases). V lost 5 bases and J lost 3, with 31 bases in between. The CDR3 is 21 residues long. The V gene's germline CDR1 is MDHEN and CDR2 SYDVKM. The CDR3 loop reads CASSPRGTRGFKRPYTGELFF. In DNA, the CDR3 is TGTGCCAGCAGTCCCCGAGGCACTCGCGGGTTTAAGCGTCCCTACACCGGGGAGCTGTTTTTT.

The chain links TRBV6-1 to TRBJ1-5; possible D gene TRBD1, 5 bases. The CDR3 runs 15 residues. Between the trimmed V and J ends, which lost 1 base and 2 bases, there was a span of 9 bases. The germline V gene encodes CDR1 MNHNS and CDR2 SASEGT. The CDR3 sequence: CASSEGGGGNQPQHF. The CDR3 nucleotides read TGTGCCAGCAGTGAAGGGGGAGGGGGCAATCAGCCCCAGCATTTT.

This clone is a singleton in its sample. The chain couples TRBV5-4 to TRBJ2-3, with a weak D call TRBD1 (6 bases). The CDR3 has 15 amino acids. V lost 0 bases and J lost 5, with 13 bases in between. Germline CDR1 is SGHNT and CDR2 is YYREEE (reference sequence). The CDR3 DNA sequence: TGTGCCAGCAGCTTGGGTCAGGGGACGGAAGATACGCAGTATTTT. The encoded protein is CASSLGQGTEDTQYF.

The chain recombines TRBV18 with TRBJ1-5; D unclear. The CDR3 covers 13 residues. V lost 6 bases and J 9 bases, leaving 15 bases between the germline ends. Germline CDR1 reads KGHSH; CDR2 reads LQKENI. The CDR3 region is CASSALGGGPQHF. The CDR3 DNA reads TGTGCCAGCTCGGCCCTCGGTGGAGGGCCCCAGCATTTT.

The J gene is TRBJ2-7, the V gene TRBV12-5; maybe TRBD1 (5 bases). Germline CDR1 LGHNT, CDR2 FRNRAP. This CDR3 has 13 amino acids. Trimming took 3 bases from V and 0 from J, leaving 6 bases between them. The CDR3 bases are TGTGCTAGTGGTTTAAGGGGCTCCTACGAGCAGTACTTC. Its translation is CASGLRGSYEQYF.

The V call is TRBV9, the J call TRBJ2-6; 7 nucleotides match TRBD1. This CDR3 is built from 18 residues. With V trimmed by 0 bases and J by 2 bases, 8 bases remained unmatched. Germline CDR1 reads SGDLS; CDR2 reads YYNGEE. The CDR3 DNA is TGTGCCAGCAGCGTAGTATCCACAGGGGTCACTGGGGCCAACGTCCTGACTTTC. It translates to CASSVVSTGVTGANVLTF.

The CDR3 bases are TGTGCCAGCAGCCCCTCCGGAGGAGACACTGAAGCTTTCTTT. Translated: CASSPSGGDTEAFF. The J gene is TRBJ1-1, the V gene TRBV7-9, with no clear D. With 5 bases removed from V and 3 bases from J, the gap between germline ends came to 13 bases. Germline V gene lookup returns CDR1 SEHNR and CDR2 FQNEAQ (reference sequence). The CDR3 sequence is 14 residues long.

This chain uses TRBV5-1 with TRBJ2-7; TRBD1 might be the D (6 bases). Between the trimmed V and J ends, which lost 3 bases and 3 bases, there was a span of 13 bases. Per germline, CDR1 SGHRS and CDR2 YFSETQ. The CDR3 loop spans 14 amino acids. CDR3 amino acids: CASSYTQGGYEQYF. The CDR3 DNA is TGCGCCAGCAGCTATACACAGGGTGGCTACGAGCAGTACTTC.

The gene calls are TRBV11-2 and TRBJ2-7; TRBD2 matches at 11 bases. This CDR3 contains 17 residues. J lost 2 bases, V lost 3 bases, and 9 bases had no gene match. CDR1 and CDR2 from the germline V gene are SGHAT and FQNNGV. CDR3 DNA sequence: TGTGCCAGCAGCTTTGGGACTAGCGGTGTCTATGCCTACGAGCAGTACTTC. It yields the protein CASSFGTSGVYAYEQYF.

V usage is TRBV7-9 and J usage is TRBJ1-5; a weak D match, TRBD1 (6 bases). Trimming stripped 1 base from V and 4 bases from J, with 8 bases between. Per the germline V gene, CDR1 is SEHNR and CDR2 is FQNEAQ (reference sequence). The CDR3 contains 14 residues. In DNA, the CDR3 is TGTGCCAGCAGCTTAGAGGGGGGGAATCAGCCCCAGCATTTT. It yields the protein CASSLEGGNQPQHF.

The CDR3 DNA reads as TGCGCCAGCAGCCGCCTGCGGCAGGGTGATGAAAAACTGTTTTTT. Encoded protein: CASSRLRQGDEKLFF. V usage is TRBV5-1 and J usage is TRBJ1-4; D may be TRBD1 (5 bases). The germline V and J ends were trimmed by 4 bases and 6 bases, with 16 bases remaining between them. The CDR3 runs to 15 residues. Per germline, CDR1 SGHRS and CDR2 YFSETQ.

The rearrangement uses TRBV6-5 and TRBJ2-7; 9 positions agree with TRBD1. V shed 5 bases, J shed 1 base, and the junction held 6 bases outside the gene matches. CDR1 MNHEY and CDR2 SVGAGI come from the germline V gene. This CDR3 is built from 15 residues. CDR3 bases: TGTGCCAGCAGTGTCCGGGACAGGGCATCCTACGAGCAGTACTTC. This sequence encodes CASSVRDRASYEQYF.

This sequence joins TRBV27 and TRBJ2-1, with 9 bases identical to TRBD2. CDR1 is MNHEY, CDR2 SMNVEV, per germline (reference sequence). The CDR3 totals 14 residues. V lost 6 bases and J lost 5; bases outside the gene matches: 5. The CDR3 region has the DNA TGTGCCAGCAGACTAGCGGGTACCCACAATGAGCAGTTCTTC. Translated: CASRLAGTHNEQFF.

The V gene is TRBV18, the J gene TRBJ2-6; the D is unclear. The CDR3 is 14 residues long. Trimming removed 6 bases from V and 2 bases from J, with 8 bases in between. Germline-derived CDR1 and CDR2 are KGHSH and LQKENI. The chain's CDR3 is CASSLSAGANVLTF. In DNA form, the CDR3 reads TGTGCCAGCTCTCTATCGGCTGGGGCCAACGTCCTGACTTTC. Drawing the rest from reference TRBV18 and TRBJ2-6, the complete variable domain is NAGVMQNPRHLVRRRGQEARLRCSPMKGHSHVYWYRQLPEEGLKFMVYLQKENIIDESGMPKERFSAEFPKEGPSILRIQQVVRGDSAAYFCASSLSAGANVLTFGAGSRLTVL.

The chain couples TRBV2 to TRBJ2-3; 9 bases match TRBD2. Germline V gene sequence: CDR1 SNHLY, CDR2 FYNNEI. This CDR3 has 14 amino acids. J lost 3 bases, V lost 7 bases, and 5 bases had no gene match. The CDR3 spells CASISGRTTDTQYF. CDR3 DNA: TGTGCCAGCATCAGCGGGAGGACAACAGATACGCAGTATTTT.

The rearrangement joins TRBV6-1 to TRBJ2-1; TRBD2 might be the D (6 bases). The V gene's germline CDR1 is MNHNS and CDR2 SASEGT. V lost 2 bases to trimming and J lost 13 bases, with 15 bases between them. The CDR3 is 13 amino acids. The CDR3 DNA sequence: TGTGCCAGCAGTGAATCGGAGGGACTTGCCCAGTTCTTC. Encoded protein: CASSESEGLAQFF.

V and J are TRBV9 and TRBJ1-1; D unresolved. The CDR3 runs to 14 residues. The germline V gene encodes CDR1 SGDLS and CDR2 YYNGEE. The V gene lost 0 bases and the J gene lost 1 base, with 7 bases spanning the gap. CDR3 in DNA: TGTGCCAGCAGCGTAGTAGCGGCGAACACTGAAGCTTTCTTT. Protein: CASSVVAANTEAFF.

The V and J genes are TRBV23-1 and TRBJ1-2, with D unresolved. TRBV23-1 is labeled an ORF, and its function is uncertain. The CDR3 is 16 amino acids. V was cut by 0 bases and J by 8 bases, with 19 bases left in between. CDR3 region: CASSQSQTDTMPGYTF. The CDR3 DNA is TGCGCCAGCAGTCAATCGCAAACGGATACTATGCCGGGCTACACCTTC.

The table lists this clone with a few counts. The CDR3: CASSLSPSGSQHEQYF. CDR3 bases: TGTGCCAGCAGCTTGTCCCCTAGCGGGAGTCAACACGAGCAGTACTTC. V and J are TRBV7-2 and TRBJ2-7, with TRBD2 identical over 10 bases. The CDR3 is made up of 16 amino acids. The trim removed 3 bases at V and 5 bases at J, leaving 10 bases unmatched. The germline V gene encodes CDR1 SGHTA and CDR2 FQGNSA.

This chain links TRBV7-3 with TRBJ2-1; 9 bases are a match to TRBD1. The germline CDR1 and CDR2 sequences are SGHTA and FQGTGA. With 5 bases clipped from V and 4 bases from J, the junction kept 6 bases outside the gene matches. This CDR3 comprises 15 residues. The DNA for the CDR3 is TGTGCCAGCAGCCCAGTGGGGACAGGGTACAATGAGCAGTTCTTC. Residues: CASSPVGTGYNEQFF.

The chain recombines TRBV4-2 with TRBJ1-1; tentative D call: TRBD1 (6 bases). Germline values: CDR1 LGHNA, CDR2 YNFKEQ. V lost 9 bases, J lost 1 base, and 12 bases lay in between. The CDR3 runs to 13 residues. CDR3 loop: CASQGQGNTEAFF. Here the CDR3 DNA reads TGTGCCAGTCAGGGGCAGGGGAACACTGAAGCTTTCTTT.

J is TRBJ2-2 and V is TRBV19, with a tentative D call TRBD1 (6 bases). Trimming shortened V by 4 bases and J by 7 bases, and 19 bases separated the two germline ends. Germline values: CDR1 LNHDA, CDR2 SQIVND (reference sequence). CDR3 length: 16 residues. In nucleotides, the CDR3 is TGTGCCAGTAGTACCAGACAACCAGGGGCGGGCGGGGAGCTGTTTTTT. This codes for CASSTRQPGAGGELFF.

J is TRBJ1-2 and V is TRBV9; possible D gene TRBD1, 6 bases. The CDR3 contains 16 residues. Germline CDR1 reads SGDLS; CDR2 reads YYNGEE. V was trimmed by 0 bases and J by 4 bases, leaving 16 bases between them. The CDR3 DNA follows: TGTGCCAGCAGCGTAGGGACAGACAAGAAAATCTATGGCTACACCTTC. Its protein product is CASSVGTDKKIYGYTF.

The V gene is TRBV6-6, the J gene TRBJ2-7; 9 positions match TRBD1. V was clipped by 5 bases and J by 0 bases; unmatched bases: 2. There are 14 residues in the CDR3. Germline V lookup: CDR1 MNHNY, CDR2 SVGAGI (reference sequence). CDR3 nucleotides: TGTGCCAGCAGTAAGACAGGGGGCTCCTACGAGCAGTACTTC. As protein: CASSKTGGSYEQYF.

The rearrangement uses TRBV30 and TRBJ1-4; 12 bases are shared with TRBD1. The CDR3 runs 13 residues. The germline V gene encodes CDR1 GTSNPN and CDR2 SVGIG (reference sequence). V trimming: 5 bases; J trimming: 7 bases; junction bases outside the gene matches: 2. The CDR3 DNA reads TGTGCCTGGCAGGGACAGGGGGCTGAAAAACTGTTTTTT. It translates to CAWQGQGAEKLFF.

CDR3: CASSWGQGANQPQHF. Here the CDR3 DNA reads TGTGCCAGCAGTTGGGGACAGGGTGCGAATCAGCCCCAGCATTTT. V and J are TRBV6-5 and TRBJ1-5, with 9 bases identical to TRBD1. Germline CDR1 MNHEY, CDR2 SVGAGI. After removal of 4 bases from V and 4 bases from J, the junction contained 5 bases not matched to a gene. This CDR3 region has 15 residues.

The chain combines TRBV27 with TRBJ1-2, with D unclear. Trimming removed 6 bases from V and 1 base from J, with 9 bases in between. The germline V gene encodes CDR1 MNHEY and CDR2 SMNVEV (reference sequence). This CDR3 comprises 13 residues. In DNA form, the CDR3 reads TGTGCCAGCAGACCTCCTAATAACTATGGCTACACCTTC. This translates into CASRPPNNYGYTF.